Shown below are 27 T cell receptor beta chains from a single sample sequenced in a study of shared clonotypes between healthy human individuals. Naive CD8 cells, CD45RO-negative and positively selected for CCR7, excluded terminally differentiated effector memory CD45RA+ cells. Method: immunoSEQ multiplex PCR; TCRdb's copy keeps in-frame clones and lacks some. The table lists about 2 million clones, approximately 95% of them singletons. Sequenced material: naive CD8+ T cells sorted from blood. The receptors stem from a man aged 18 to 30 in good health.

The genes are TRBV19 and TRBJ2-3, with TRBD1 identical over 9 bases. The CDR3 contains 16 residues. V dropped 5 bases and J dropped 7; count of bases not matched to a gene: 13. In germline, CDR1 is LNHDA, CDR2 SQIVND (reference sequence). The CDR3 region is CASSSRFGTGLNTQYF. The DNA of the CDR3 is TGTGCCAGTAGTTCCAGATTCGGGACAGGGCTGAATACGCAGTATTTT.

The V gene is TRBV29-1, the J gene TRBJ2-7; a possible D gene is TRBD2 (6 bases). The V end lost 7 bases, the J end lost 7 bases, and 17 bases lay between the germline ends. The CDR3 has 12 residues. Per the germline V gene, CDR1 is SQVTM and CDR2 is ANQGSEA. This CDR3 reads CSALEGTVEQYF. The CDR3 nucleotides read TGCAGCGCCCTGGAGGGAACCGTGGAGCAGTACTTC.

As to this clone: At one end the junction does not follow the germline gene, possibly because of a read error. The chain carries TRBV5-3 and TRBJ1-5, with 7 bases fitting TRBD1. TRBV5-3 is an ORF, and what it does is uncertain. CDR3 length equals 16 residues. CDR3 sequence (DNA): TGTGCCAGAAGCTTGGGAGCAGGGGGTAGCGATCAGCCCCAGCATTTT. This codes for CARSLGAGGSDQPQHF.

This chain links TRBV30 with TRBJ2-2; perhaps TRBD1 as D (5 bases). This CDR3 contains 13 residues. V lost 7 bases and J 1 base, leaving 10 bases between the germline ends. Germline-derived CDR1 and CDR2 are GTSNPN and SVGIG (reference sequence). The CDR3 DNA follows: TGTGCCTCGTACAGGCTGAACACCGGGGAGCTGTTTTTT. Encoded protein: CASYRLNTGELFF.

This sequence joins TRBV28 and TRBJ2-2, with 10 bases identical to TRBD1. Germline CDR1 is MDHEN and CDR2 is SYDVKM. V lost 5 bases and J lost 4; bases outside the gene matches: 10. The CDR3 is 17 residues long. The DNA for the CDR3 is TGTGCCAGCAGTCTGATCGGACAGGGGGTAGGCACCGGGGAGCTGTTTTTT. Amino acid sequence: CASSLIGQGVGTGELFF.

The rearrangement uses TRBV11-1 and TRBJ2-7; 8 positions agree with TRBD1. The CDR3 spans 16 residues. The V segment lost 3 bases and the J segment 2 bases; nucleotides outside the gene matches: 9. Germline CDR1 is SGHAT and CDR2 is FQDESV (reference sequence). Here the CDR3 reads CASSFPAARGPYEQYF. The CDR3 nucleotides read TGTGCCAGCAGCTTCCCCGCCGCCAGGGGGCCCTACGAGCAGTACTTC.

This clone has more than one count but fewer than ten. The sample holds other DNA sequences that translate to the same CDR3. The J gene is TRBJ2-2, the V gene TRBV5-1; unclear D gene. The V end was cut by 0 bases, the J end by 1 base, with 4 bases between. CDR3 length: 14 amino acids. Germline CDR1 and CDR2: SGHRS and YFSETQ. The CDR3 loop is CASSLAGNTGELFF. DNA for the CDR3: TGCGCCAGCAGCTTGGCCGGGAACACCGGGGAGCTGTTTTTT.

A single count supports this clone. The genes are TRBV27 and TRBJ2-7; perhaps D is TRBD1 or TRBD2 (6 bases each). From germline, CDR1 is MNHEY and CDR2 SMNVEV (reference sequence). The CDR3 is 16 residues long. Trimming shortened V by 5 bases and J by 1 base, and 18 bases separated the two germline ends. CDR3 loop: CASSPSTGAISYEQYF. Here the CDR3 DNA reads TGTGCCAGCAGTCCGTCGACGGGGGCCATATCCTACGAGCAGTACTTC.

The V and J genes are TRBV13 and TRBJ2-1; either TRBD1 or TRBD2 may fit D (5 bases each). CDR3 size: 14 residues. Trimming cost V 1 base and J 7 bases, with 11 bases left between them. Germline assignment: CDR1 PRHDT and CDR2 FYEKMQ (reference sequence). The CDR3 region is CASSLAEGTNEQFF. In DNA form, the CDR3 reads TGTGCCAGCAGCTTAGCGGAAGGGACGAATGAGCAGTTCTTC.

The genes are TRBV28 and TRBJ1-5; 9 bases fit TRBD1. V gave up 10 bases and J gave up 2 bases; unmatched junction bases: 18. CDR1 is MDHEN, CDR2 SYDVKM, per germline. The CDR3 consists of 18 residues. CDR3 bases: TGTGCCATTTCTATGGAGGGACAGGGATTGAAAGGCAATCAGCCCCAGCATTTT. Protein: CAISMEGQGLKGNQPQHF.

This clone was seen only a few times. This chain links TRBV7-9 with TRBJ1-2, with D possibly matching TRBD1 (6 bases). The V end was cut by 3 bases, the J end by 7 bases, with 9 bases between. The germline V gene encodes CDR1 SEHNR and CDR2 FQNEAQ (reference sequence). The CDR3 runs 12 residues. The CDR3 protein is CASSFGTSGYTF. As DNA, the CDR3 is TGTGCCAGCAGCTTCGGGACATCTGGCTACACCTTC. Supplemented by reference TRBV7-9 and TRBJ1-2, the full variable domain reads DTGVSQNPRHKITKRGQNVTFRCDPISEHNRLYWYRQTLGQGPEFLTYFQNEAQLEKSRLLSDRFSAERPKGSFSTLEIQRTEQGDSAMYLCASSFGTSGYTFGSGTRLTVV.

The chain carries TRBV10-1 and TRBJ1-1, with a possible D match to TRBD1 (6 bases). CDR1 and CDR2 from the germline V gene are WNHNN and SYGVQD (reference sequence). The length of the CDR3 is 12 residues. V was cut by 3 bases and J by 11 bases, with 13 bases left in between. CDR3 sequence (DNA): TGCGCCAGCAGTGACCCCGGGGGCGAGGCTTTCTTT. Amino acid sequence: CASSDPGGEAFF.

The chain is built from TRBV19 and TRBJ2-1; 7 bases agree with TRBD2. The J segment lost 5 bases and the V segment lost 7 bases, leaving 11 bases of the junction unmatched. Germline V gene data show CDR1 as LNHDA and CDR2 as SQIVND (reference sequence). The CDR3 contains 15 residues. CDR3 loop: CASTTVASGNNEQFF. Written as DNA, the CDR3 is TGTGCCAGTACCACAGTCGCTAGCGGAAACAATGAGCAGTTCTTC.

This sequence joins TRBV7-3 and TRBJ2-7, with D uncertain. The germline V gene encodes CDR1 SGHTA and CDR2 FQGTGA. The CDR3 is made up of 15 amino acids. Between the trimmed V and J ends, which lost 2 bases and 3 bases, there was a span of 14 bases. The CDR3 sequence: CASSLAPSGLYEQYF. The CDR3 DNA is TGTGCCAGCAGCTTAGCCCCCTCAGGCCTCTACGAGCAGTACTTC.

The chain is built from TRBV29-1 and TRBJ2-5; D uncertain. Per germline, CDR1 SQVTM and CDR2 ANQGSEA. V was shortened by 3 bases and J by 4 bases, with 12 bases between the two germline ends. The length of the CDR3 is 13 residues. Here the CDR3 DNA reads TGCAGCGTTGAGGGGATGGGTTCAGAGACCCAGTACTTC. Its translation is CSVEGMGSETQYF.

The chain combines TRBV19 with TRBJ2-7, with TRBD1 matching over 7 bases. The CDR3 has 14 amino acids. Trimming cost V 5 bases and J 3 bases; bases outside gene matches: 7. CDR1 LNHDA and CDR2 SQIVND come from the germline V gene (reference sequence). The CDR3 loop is CASSLRDSFYEQYF. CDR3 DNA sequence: TGTGCCAGTAGTCTCCGGGACAGCTTCTACGAGCAGTACTTC.

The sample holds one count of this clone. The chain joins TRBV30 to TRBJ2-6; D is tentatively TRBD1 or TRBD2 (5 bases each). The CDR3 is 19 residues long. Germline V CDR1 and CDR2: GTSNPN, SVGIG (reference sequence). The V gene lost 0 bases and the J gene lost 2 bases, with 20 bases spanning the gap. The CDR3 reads CAWSVRWDDDLPGANVLTF. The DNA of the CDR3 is TGTGCCTGGAGTGTACGATGGGACGATGACCTTCCTGGGGCCAACGTCCTGACTTTC.

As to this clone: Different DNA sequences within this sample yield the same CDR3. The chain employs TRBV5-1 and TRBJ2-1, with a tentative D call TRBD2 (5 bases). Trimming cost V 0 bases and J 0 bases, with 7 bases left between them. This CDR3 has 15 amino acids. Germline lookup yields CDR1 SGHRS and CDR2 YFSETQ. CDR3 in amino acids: CASSLVGSSYNEQFF. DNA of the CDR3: TGCGCCAGCAGCTTGGTTGGGAGCTCCTACAATGAGCAGTTCTTC.

The CDR3 spells CASSPTVGGGYTF. Written as DNA, the CDR3 is TGTGCCAGCAGTCCAACAGTGGGTGGGGGCTACACCTTC. The chain uses TRBV2 and TRBJ1-2; D gene unclear. Germline V gives CDR1 SNHLY, CDR2 FYNNEI. V dropped 5 bases and J dropped 8 bases, with 15 bases sitting between them. This CDR3 is built from 13 residues.

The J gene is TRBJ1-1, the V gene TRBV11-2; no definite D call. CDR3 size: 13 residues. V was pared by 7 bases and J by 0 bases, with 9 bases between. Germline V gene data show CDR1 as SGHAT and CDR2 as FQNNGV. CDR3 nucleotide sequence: TGTGCCAGCACCCCCGGGCTGAACACTGAAGCTTTCTTT. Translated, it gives CASTPGLNTEAFF.

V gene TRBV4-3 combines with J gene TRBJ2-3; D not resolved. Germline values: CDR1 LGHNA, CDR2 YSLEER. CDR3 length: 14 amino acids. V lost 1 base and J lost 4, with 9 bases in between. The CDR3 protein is CASSQVSSADTQYF. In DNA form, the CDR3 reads TGCGCCAGCAGCCAAGTCTCCAGCGCAGATACGCAGTATTTT.

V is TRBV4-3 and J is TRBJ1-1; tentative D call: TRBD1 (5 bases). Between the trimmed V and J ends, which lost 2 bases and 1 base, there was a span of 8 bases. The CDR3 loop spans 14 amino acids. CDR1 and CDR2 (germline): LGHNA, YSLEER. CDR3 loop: CASSQSRANTEAFF. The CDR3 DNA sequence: TGCGCCAGCAGCCAAAGCAGGGCGAACACTGAAGCTTTCTTT.

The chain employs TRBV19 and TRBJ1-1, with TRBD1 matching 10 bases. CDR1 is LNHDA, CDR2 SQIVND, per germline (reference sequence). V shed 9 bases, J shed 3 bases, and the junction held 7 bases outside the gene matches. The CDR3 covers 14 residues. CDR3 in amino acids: CASSSGTGDTEAFF. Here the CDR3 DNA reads TGTGCCAGCTCCTCCGGGACAGGGGACACTGAAGCTTTCTTT.

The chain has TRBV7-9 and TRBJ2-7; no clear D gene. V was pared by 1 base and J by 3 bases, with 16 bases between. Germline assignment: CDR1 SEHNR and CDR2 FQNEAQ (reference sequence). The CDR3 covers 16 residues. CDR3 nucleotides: TGTGCCAGCAGCTTAGTAGGCCCCAAAACCAGCTACGAGCAGTACTTC. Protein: CASSLVGPKTSYEQYF.

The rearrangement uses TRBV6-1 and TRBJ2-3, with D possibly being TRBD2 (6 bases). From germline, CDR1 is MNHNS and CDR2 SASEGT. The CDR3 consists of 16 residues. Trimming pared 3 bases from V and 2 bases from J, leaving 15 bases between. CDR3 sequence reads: CASSDRRGGVTDTQYF. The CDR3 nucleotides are TGTGCCAGCAGTGACAGGAGGGGCGGGGTCACAGATACGCAGTATTTT.

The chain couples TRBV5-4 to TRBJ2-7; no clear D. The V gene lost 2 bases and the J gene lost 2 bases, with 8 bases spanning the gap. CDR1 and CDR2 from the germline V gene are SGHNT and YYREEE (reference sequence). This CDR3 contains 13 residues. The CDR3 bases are TGTGCCAGCAGCTTTACGGCGACCTACGAGCAGTACTTC. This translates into CASSFTATYEQYF.

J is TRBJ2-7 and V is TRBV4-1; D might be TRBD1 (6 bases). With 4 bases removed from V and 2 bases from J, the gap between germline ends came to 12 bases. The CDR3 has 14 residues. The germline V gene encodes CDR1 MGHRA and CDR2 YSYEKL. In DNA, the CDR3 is TGCGCCAGCAGCCTCCGGGACAATACCTACGAGCAGTACTTC. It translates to CASSLRDNTYEQYF.